This passage covers 17 T cell receptor beta chains from one sample sequenced in a study of cytomegalovirus exposure and HLA in healthy donors. The PCR employed 60 Vbeta primers together with 13 Jbeta primers. TCRdb keeps only in-frame clones here, not all; method: immunoSEQ multiplex PCR. The table gives about 160,000 clones; the top ten clones make up under 2.5% of it. Sequencing used PBMCs. The receptors derive from a man aged 30 to 45 in good health and CMV-seronegative.

The rearrangement links TRBV6-5 to TRBJ2-7; D gene ambiguous. V was trimmed by 0 bases and J by 3 bases, leaving 9 bases between them. This CDR3 has 14 residues. Looked up from germline, CDR1 is MNHEY and CDR2 is SVGAGI. The CDR3 DNA reads TGTGCCAGCAGTTACTCCTTGGGCTACTACGAGCAGTACTTC. It yields the protein CASSYSLGYYEQYF.

V and J are TRBV5-4 and TRBJ2-1, with TRBD2 matching over 14 bases. This CDR3 has 16 amino acids. Germline V gene lookup returns CDR1 SGHNT and CDR2 YYREEE (reference sequence). The V gene end was trimmed by 2 bases and the J gene end by 8 bases; junction bases not matched to a gene: 6. This CDR3 is CASSLRTSGRRDEQFF. As DNA, the CDR3 is TGTGCCAGCAGCTTAAGGACTAGCGGGAGGCGAGATGAGCAGTTCTTC.

The rearrangement links TRBV6-6 to TRBJ1-1, with TRBD1 identical over 8 bases. J was trimmed by 0 bases and V by 6 bases; bases with no gene match: 9. This CDR3 has 16 residues. Germline CDR1 MNHNY, CDR2 SVGAGI (reference sequence). CDR3 bases: TGTGCCAGCAGGGAATCAGGGGGCCTTGTGAACACTGAAGCTTTCTTT. As protein: CASRESGGLVNTEAFF.

The chain links TRBV6-6 to TRBJ2-2, with D maybe TRBD1 (5 bases). Germline lookup yields CDR1 MNHNY and CDR2 SVGAGI (reference sequence). The CDR3 has 12 residues. The V gene lost 6 bases and the J gene lost 12 bases, with 14 bases spanning the gap. The CDR3 loop reads CASRPSQDKLFF. CDR3 nucleotides: TGTGCCAGCAGGCCCAGTCAGGACAAGCTGTTTTTT.

The chain combines TRBV19 with TRBJ1-3; tentatively, D is TRBD1 (5 bases). Germline V gene sequence: CDR1 LNHDA, CDR2 SQIVND (reference sequence). This CDR3 comprises 14 residues. With 3 bases removed from V and 4 bases from J, the gap between germline ends came to 10 bases. CDR3 in amino acids: CASSMQGRGNTIYF. Written as DNA, the CDR3 is TGTGCCAGTAGTATGCAGGGTAGGGGAAACACCATATATTTT.

The J gene is TRBJ1-2, the V gene TRBV5-1; tentative D call: TRBD1 (5 bases). The germline V gene encodes CDR1 SGHRS and CDR2 YFSETQ. This CDR3 comprises 14 residues. Deletions cut 2 bases from V and 5 bases from J, with 13 bases between. CDR3 in DNA: TGCGCCAGCAGCTTTATGATGCAGGGTTATGGCTACACCTTC. Amino acid sequence: CASSFMMQGYGYTF.

V usage is TRBV18 and J usage is TRBJ2-7, with TRBD1 identical over 9 bases. CDR1 KGHSH and CDR2 LQKENI come from the germline V gene. Losses at the gene ends were 2 bases for V and 3 bases for J; bases not matched to a gene: 5. This CDR3 has 15 residues. The CDR3 DNA reads TGTGCCAGCTCACCAATGGACAGGGGCTTCTACGAGCAGTACTTC. Its translation: CASSPMDRGFYEQYF. The whole variable domain, remainder taken from reference TRBV18 and TRBJ2-7, is NAGVMQNPRHLVRRRGQEARLRCSPMKGHSHVYWYRQLPEEGLKFMVYLQKENIIDESGMPKERFSAEFPKEGPSILRIQQVVRGDSAAYFCASSPMDRGFYEQYFGPGTRLTVT.

The genes are TRBV5-4 and TRBJ1-1; TRBD1 is a possible D gene (5 bases). The CDR3 is 15 amino acids. Germline values: CDR1 SGHNT, CDR2 YYREEE (reference sequence). The ends were cut back, 3 bases at V and 2 bases at J, with 14 bases in the middle. CDR3 sequence: CASSSKDRSNTEAFF. The CDR3 DNA is TGTGCCAGCAGCTCCAAAGACAGAAGTAACACTGAAGCTTTCTTT.

The V gene is TRBV10-3, the J gene TRBJ2-1, with 7 bases lining up with TRBD2. J was trimmed by 7 bases and V by 6 bases; bases with no gene match: 3. Germline-derived CDR1 and CDR2 are ENHRY and SYGVKD. This CDR3 is built from 12 residues. The CDR3 sequence: CAISLGGNEQFF. The DNA of the CDR3 is TGTGCCATCAGCCTGGGAGGGAATGAGCAGTTCTTC.

J is TRBJ2-7 and V is TRBV2; D may be TRBD2 (7 bases). With 7 bases removed from V and 3 bases from J, the gap between germline ends came to 16 bases. The CDR3 is 14 amino acids. Germline V gives CDR1 SNHLY, CDR2 FYNNEI. The CDR3, as DNA: TGTGCCAGCAAAGATGAGGGAGGGGGCTACGAGCAGTACTTC. It is translated as CASKDEGGGYEQYF.

Comments on this clone: One junction end disagrees with the germline gene, perhaps due to a read error. Other DNA sequences of this sample code for an identical CDR3. This sequence joins TRBV27 and TRBJ1-1; 9 bases align to TRBD1. Germline CDR1 reads MNHEY; CDR2 reads SMNVEV (reference sequence). CDR3 length: 13 residues. CDR3 nucleotide sequence: TGTGCCAGCACCCGGACAGGGGATTCTGAGGCTTTCTTT. It codes for CASTRTGDSEAFF.

The chain links TRBV5-5 to TRBJ1-1, with D possibly TRBD1 on 5 matching bases. V lost 2 bases to trimming and J lost 6 bases, with 17 bases between them. The CDR3 consists of 15 residues. CDR1 and CDR2 from the germline V gene are SGHKS and YYEKEE (reference sequence). The CDR3 sequence is CASSLKVGALPEAFF. CDR3 coding DNA: TGTGCCAGCAGCTTAAAGGTAGGGGCACTTCCTGAAGCTTTCTTT. The full variable domain, its missing parts supplied by reference TRBV5-5 and TRBJ1-1, is DAGVTQSPTHLIKTRGQQVTLRCSPISGHKSVSWYQQVLGQGPQFIFQYYEKEERGRGNFPDRFSARQFPNYSSELNVNALLLGDSALYLCASSLKVGALPEAFFGQGTRLTVV.

The chain employs TRBV27 and TRBJ1-2; TRBD1 might be the D (5 bases). Germline lookup yields CDR1 MNHEY and CDR2 SMNVEV (reference sequence). V was shortened by 1 base and J by 6 bases, with 21 bases between the two germline ends. This CDR3 has 17 residues. CDR3 in DNA: TGTGCCAGCAGTTTATACGGGTTGGGGGGAGTACCGGATGGCTACACCTTC. Amino acid sequence: CASSLYGLGGVPDGYTF.

J is TRBJ2-2 and V is TRBV27; 9 bases are a match to TRBD1. Per the germline V gene, CDR1 is MNHEY and CDR2 is SMNVEV (reference sequence). This CDR3 comprises 15 residues. With V trimmed by 4 bases and J by 5 bases, 5 bases remained unmatched. In DNA form, the CDR3 reads TGTGCCAGCAGTTCCGGACAGGGGATTACCGGGGAGCTGTTTTTT. It codes for CASSSGQGITGELFF.

The chain is built from TRBV28 and TRBJ1-3, with D maybe TRBD1 (5 bases). V lost 3 bases to trimming and J lost 5 bases, with 17 bases between them. CDR3 size: 16 residues. Germline loops: CDR1 MDHEN, CDR2 SYDVKM. CDR3 residues: CASSFYRQNERNTIYF. The CDR3 DNA sequence: TGTGCCAGCAGTTTTTATCGACAGAACGAAAGAAACACCATATATTTT.

This chain joins TRBV7-9 and TRBJ2-7, with 9 bases matching TRBD2. The CDR3 runs 16 residues. V lost 4 bases to trimming and J lost 2 bases; unmatched junction nucleotides: 9. CDR1 is SEHNR and CDR2 is FQNEAQ in the germline V gene (reference sequence). The CDR3 region has the DNA TGTGCCAGCAGCTCTCTTAGCGGGAGTTCCCCCTACGAGCAGTACTTC. Translated, it gives CASSSLSGSSPYEQYF.

The V gene is TRBV5-1, the J gene TRBJ2-5; the D gene is possibly TRBD1 (6 bases). Germline V gene sequence: CDR1 SGHRS, CDR2 YFSETQ. V lost 5 bases to trimming and J lost 4 bases, with 15 bases between them. This CDR3 contains 14 residues. The CDR3 DNA follows: TGCGCCAGCAGTCAGTCAGGGGCAGGAGAGACCCAGTACTTC. Its translation is CASSQSGAGETQYF.